These 31 T cell receptor beta chains originate from one sample sequenced in a study of blood T cell repertoires in COVID-19. Here immunoSEQ multiplex PCR was the method, and the copy in TCRdb shows in-frame clones only, minus some. Of 380,000 or so clones detected, less than 90% appear once; the ten largest clones hold under 8.5%. Sample: peripheral blood. Receptor source: a woman aged 60-70 years with COVID-19, enrolled during active disease.

The chain uses TRBV4-1 and TRBJ1-2; perhaps TRBD1 as D (5 bases). The CDR3 has 15 residues. Germline CDR1 MGHRA, CDR2 YSYEKL. Between the trimmed V and J ends, which lost 3 bases and 6 bases, there was a span of 17 bases. CDR3 loop: CASSHLLNRRNGYTF. In DNA form, the CDR3 reads TGCGCCAGCAGCCACCTGCTTAACAGGAGAAATGGCTACACCTTC.

The rearrangement uses TRBV10-2 and TRBJ2-7, with D perhaps matching TRBD1 (5 bases). Germline V CDR1 and CDR2: WSHSY, SAAADI. This CDR3 contains 13 residues. Trimming took 8 bases from V and 2 from J, leaving 13 bases between them. As DNA, the CDR3 is TGCGCCAGCCACCCCCAGGGTGCCTACGAGCAGTACTTC. Translation: CASHPQGAYEQYF.

J is TRBJ2-2 and V is TRBV15; TRBD1 matches 7 bases. The V segment lost 0 bases and the J segment 3 bases; nucleotides outside the gene matches: 10. Germline CDR1 is LNHNV and CDR2 is YYDKDF (reference sequence). The CDR3 runs 18 residues. The CDR3: CATSRDKGAISYTGELFF. Written as DNA, the CDR3 is TGTGCCACCAGCAGAGATAAGGGGGCTATTAGTTACACCGGGGAGCTGTTTTTT.

This clone showed up just once. V and J are TRBV12-3 or TRBV12-4 and TRBJ2-2, with D possibly being TRBD1 (6 bases). V was cut by 1 base and J by 7 bases, with 7 bases left in between. CDR3 length: 13 residues. The CDR3: CASSLGGGGELFF. The CDR3 DNA reads as TGTGCCAGCAGTTTAGGAGGGGGCGGGGAGCTGTTTTTT.

The V call is TRBV25-1, the J call TRBJ2-1; 8 positions match TRBD1. The CDR3 totals 17 residues. CDR1 is MGHDK, CDR2 SYGVNS, per germline. The junction had 10 bases not matched to a gene; V was cut back by 2 bases and J by 4 bases. CDR3 in DNA: TGTGCCAGCAGTGAACCATCTGTCAGGGGGCCTTACAATGAGCAGTTCTTC. This translates into CASSEPSVRGPYNEQFF. Filled out from reference TRBV25-1 and TRBJ2-1, the complete variable domain reads EADIYQTPRYLVIGTGKKITLECSQTMGHDKMYWYQQDPGMELHLIHYSYGVNSTEKGDLSSESTVSRIRTEHFPLTLESARPSHTSQYLCASSEPSVRGPYNEQFFGPGTRLTVL.

This clone appeared a few times. The chain uses TRBV18 and TRBJ2-1, with D perhaps matching TRBD2 (6 bases). Per germline, CDR1 KGHSH and CDR2 LQKENI. V was shortened by 3 bases and J by 7 bases, with 16 bases between the two germline ends. This CDR3 region has 15 residues. The CDR3 reads CASSPGLTTENEQFF. For the CDR3, the DNA is TGTGCCAGCTCACCGGGACTCACGACGGAGAATGAGCAGTTCTTC.

This chain links TRBV30 with TRBJ2-1, with 10 bases identical to TRBD1. Germline V gene lookup returns CDR1 GTSNPN and CDR2 SVGIG (reference sequence). The CDR3 contains 13 residues. V shed 5 bases, J shed 10 bases, and the junction held 8 bases outside the gene matches. The CDR3 DNA follows: TGTGCCTGGGGGGGACAGGGGTATCAGGAGCAGTTCTTC. Protein sequence: CAWGGQGYQEQFF. The full variable domain, with the rest looked up from reference TRBV30 and TRBJ2-1, is SQTIHQWPATLVQPVGSPLSLECTVEGTSNPNLYWYRQAAGRGLQLLFYSVGIGQISSEVPQNLSASRPQDRQFILSSKKLLLSDSGFYLCAWGGQGYQEQFFGPGTRLTVL.

This chain uses TRBV27 with TRBJ1-2, with TRBD1 matching over 7 bases. V trimming: 4 bases; J trimming: 4 bases; junction bases outside the gene matches: 9. The germline V gene encodes CDR1 MNHEY and CDR2 SMNVEV (reference sequence). This CDR3 is 15 amino acids long. The CDR3 bases are TGTGCCAGCAGTTCAAGGACAGGTCAGGGCTATGGCTACACCTTC. Its protein product is CASSSRTGQGYGYTF.

The genes are TRBV4-1 and TRBJ1-6; D gene ambiguous. Deletions cut 2 bases from V and 7 bases from J, with 9 bases between. This CDR3 has 14 amino acids. Per germline, CDR1 MGHRA and CDR2 YSYEKL. The CDR3, as DNA: TGCGCCAGCAGCCAAAGCAGGCTAAATTCACCCCTCCACTTT. Translating gives CASSQSRLNSPLHF.

The chain is built from TRBV4-1 and TRBJ1-2, with D possibly matching TRBD1 (5 bases). Trimming removed 0 bases at V and 0 bases at J, with 11 bases between. This CDR3 region has 16 residues. Per the germline V gene, CDR1 is MGHRA and CDR2 is YSYEKL. The CDR3 reads CASSQDLTGPNYGYTF. The CDR3 region has the DNA TGCGCCAGCAGCCAAGATTTAACAGGTCCTAACTATGGCTACACCTTC.

The gene calls are TRBV12-5 and TRBJ1-3; maybe TRBD1 (5 bases). Per germline, CDR1 LGHNT and CDR2 FRNRAP. This CDR3 contains 15 residues. V lost 7 bases, J lost 0 bases, and 13 bases lay in between. CDR3 protein: CASVHTGPSGNTIYF. DNA of the CDR3: TGTGCTAGTGTGCATACAGGCCCCTCTGGAAACACCATATATTTT.

This rearrangement joins TRBV7-2 to TRBJ2-7; 16 positions match TRBD2. V gave up 5 bases and J gave up 6 bases; unmatched junction bases: 7. The length of the CDR3 is 16 residues. Germline V lookup: CDR1 SGHTA, CDR2 FQGNSA. Written as DNA, the CDR3 is TGTGCCAGCAGCCCGGGACTAGCGGGGGGGGAAGGCGAGCAGTACTTC. Its translation: CASSPGLAGGEGEQYF.

This chain uses TRBV7-9 with TRBJ1-5; D perhaps matches TRBD1 (6 bases). The V and J ends lost 4 bases and 9 bases respectively, with 13 bases between them. The V gene's germline CDR1 is SEHNR and CDR2 FQNEAQ (reference sequence). The CDR3 length is 13 residues. The CDR3 bases are TGTGCCAGCAGCTCGACCCAGGGGAGGCCCCAGCATTTT. It yields the protein CASSSTQGRPQHF.

This chain connects TRBV6-5 to TRBJ2-1; a weak D match, TRBD1 (5 bases). The length of the CDR3 is 13 residues. CDR1 and CDR2 (germline): MNHEY, SVGAGI. V lost 2 bases and J lost 6, with 8 bases in between. The CDR3 coding sequence is TGTGCCAGCAGTTACCAGGGTCTCAATGAGCAGTTCTTC. This gives the protein CASSYQGLNEQFF.

J is TRBJ1-1 and V is TRBV11-2; no clear D. This CDR3 has 14 amino acids. The germline gives CDR1 SGHAT, CDR2 FQNNGV. V gave up 6 bases and J gave up 3 bases, with 14 bases separating them. The CDR3 here is CASSLNNRDTEAFF. The CDR3 DNA sequence: TGTGCCAGCAGTTTGAACAACCGGGACACTGAAGCTTTCTTT.

The chain links TRBV6-5 to TRBJ2-7, with TRBD2 as a possible D gene (5 bases). Germline values: CDR1 MNHEY, CDR2 SVGAGI. Trimming took off 2 bases at V and 10 bases at J, with 9 bases between the two ends. This CDR3 spans 11 amino acids. The CDR3 is CASSYIGVQYF. CDR3 in DNA: TGTGCCAGCAGTTACATCGGGGTACAGTACTTC.

The chain has TRBV3-1 (or the pseudogene TRBV3-2) and TRBJ2-5; TRBD2 aligns across 8 bases. Germline lookup yields CDR1 LGHDT and CDR2 YNNKEL (reference sequence). Unmatched junction bases numbered 8, after V lost 1 base and J lost 1 base. The CDR3 is 17 residues long. The CDR3 DNA follows: TGTGCCAGCAGCCAAGGATTAGCGGGGACCGGCCAAGAGACCCAGTACTTC. As protein: CASSQGLAGTGQETQYF.

This chain connects TRBV28 to TRBJ1-1; the match to TRBD1 covers 11 bases. The CDR3 length is 18 residues. V was clipped by 3 bases and J by 0 bases; unmatched bases: 9. From germline, CDR1 is MDHEN and CDR2 SYDVKM. The CDR3 protein is CASSLLGGQGVLNTEAFF. CDR3 bases: TGTGCCAGCAGTTTGCTGGGGGGACAGGGGGTGTTGAACACTGAAGCTTTCTTT.

The J gene is TRBJ2-7, the V gene TRBV30, with TRBD1 matching 9 bases. The germline V gene encodes CDR1 GTSNPN and CDR2 SVGIG (reference sequence). The trim removed 5 bases at V and 5 bases at J, leaving 10 bases unmatched. The CDR3 has 14 residues. CDR3 protein: CAWDTGTGINEQYF. CDR3 DNA: TGTGCCTGGGATACCGGGACAGGGATTAACGAGCAGTACTTC. The full variable domain, with the rest looked up from reference TRBV30 and TRBJ2-7, is SQTIHQWPATLVQPVGSPLSLECTVEGTSNPNLYWYRQAAGRGLQLLFYSVGIGQISSEVPQNLSASRPQDRQFILSSKKLLLSDSGFYLCAWDTGTGINEQYFGPGTRLTVT.

The gene calls are TRBV29-1 and TRBJ2-7; the D gene is possibly TRBD2 (5 bases). This CDR3 region has 14 residues. Per germline, CDR1 SQVTM and CDR2 ANQGSEA. V was shortened by 6 bases and J by 0 bases, with 15 bases between the two germline ends. Here the CDR3 DNA reads TGCAGCGTCGCAGGACTGGGGAGCTCCTACGAGCAGTACTTC. It translates to CSVAGLGSSYEQYF.

V gene TRBV5-6 combines with J gene TRBJ2-3; D not certain. Germline values: CDR1 SGHDT, CDR2 YYEEEE. V dropped 4 bases and J dropped 0 bases, with 3 bases sitting between them. The CDR3 spans 12 residues. The DNA of the CDR3 is TGTGCCAGCAGCCATAGCACAGATACGCAGTATTTT. Translated: CASSHSTDTQYF.

The chain combines TRBV7-9 with TRBJ2-1; D is perhaps TRBD2 (6 bases). Germline-derived CDR1 and CDR2 are SEHNR and FQNEAQ (reference sequence). Trimming left V 2 bases short and J 8 bases short, with 13 bases between. The CDR3 is made up of 14 amino acids. The CDR3 sequence is CASSLRQGGDEQFF. The CDR3 DNA follows: TGTGCCAGCAGCTTACGGCAGGGCGGGGATGAGCAGTTCTTC.

The chain recombines TRBV7-3 with TRBJ2-7; 7 positions match TRBD1. The V segment lost 4 bases and the J segment 2 bases; nucleotides outside the gene matches: 17. CDR1 SGHTA and CDR2 FQGTGA come from the germline V gene. CDR3 length: 18 residues. The CDR3 DNA is TGTGCCAGCAGCTCGTCTACTACCCGCCAAGGGACAGCCTACGAGCAGTACTTC. Amino acids: CASSSSTTRQGTAYEQYF.

This chain connects TRBV9 to TRBJ2-7; 8 positions agree with TRBD2. Germline CDR1 and CDR2: SGDLS and YYNGEE. The CDR3 runs to 18 residues. The J segment lost 2 bases and the V segment lost 3 bases, leaving 16 bases of the junction unmatched. The DNA for the CDR3 is TGTGCCAGCAGCGCCCCCCAGCAGCTAGCGGGCTATACCTACGAGCAGTACTTC. Translating gives CASSAPQQLAGYTYEQYF.

The rearrangement uses TRBV4-1 and TRBJ1-2; TRBD1 might be the D (6 bases). The CDR3 covers 15 residues. Looked up from germline, CDR1 is MGHRA and CDR2 is YSYEKL. V lost 2 bases to trimming and J lost 5 bases, with 15 bases between them. The CDR3 sequence is CASSQPLGGAYGYTF. Here the CDR3 DNA reads TGCGCCAGCAGCCAACCCTTAGGGGGGGCTTATGGCTACACCTTC.

This chain connects TRBV12-5 to TRBJ2-1; D is undetermined. The germline V and J ends were trimmed by 3 bases and 9 bases, with 9 bases remaining between them. The CDR3 loop spans 12 amino acids. From germline, CDR1 is LGHNT and CDR2 FRNRAP. This CDR3 reads CASGFFVVEQFF. The CDR3, as DNA: TGTGCTAGTGGTTTCTTTGTTGTTGAGCAGTTCTTC.

This clone was recorded once. The CDR3 sequence: CASGQGQGDTGELFF. The CDR3 nucleotides are TGTGCTAGTGGCCAGGGACAGGGGGACACCGGGGAGCTGTTTTTT. The chain links TRBV12-5 to TRBJ2-2; 11 positions agree with TRBD1. Germline V CDR1 and CDR2: LGHNT, FRNRAP. V shed 6 bases and J 3 bases; nucleotides not matched to a gene: 3. There are 15 residues in the CDR3.

This chain joins TRBV3-1 (or the pseudogene TRBV3-2) and TRBJ2-5; tentative D call: TRBD2 (6 bases). The CDR3 sequence is 15 residues long. Per the germline V gene, CDR1 is LGHDT and CDR2 is YNNKEL (reference sequence). V dropped 4 bases and J dropped 4 bases, with 16 bases sitting between them. The CDR3 is CASSPEPGRGETQYF. CDR3 nucleotide sequence: TGTGCCAGCAGCCCCGAGCCGGGGCGGGGAGAGACCCAGTACTTC.

J is TRBJ1-2 and V is TRBV5-6; 8 nucleotides match TRBD1. The CDR3 contains 16 residues. Germline V gene lookup returns CDR1 SGHDT and CDR2 YYEEEE. Trimming cost V 4 bases and J 3 bases; bases outside gene matches: 11. The CDR3 protein is CASSLTRQGSDYGYTF. The CDR3 DNA reads as TGTGCCAGCAGCCTTACGAGACAGGGGTCGGACTATGGCTACACCTTC.

The rearrangement joins TRBV5-1 to TRBJ2-5; D might be TRBD1 (6 bases). This CDR3 region has 14 residues. The germline CDR1 and CDR2 sequences are SGHRS and YFSETQ. V lost 2 bases and J 2 bases, leaving 10 bases between the germline ends. The CDR3, as DNA: TGCGCCAGCAGCTTTGGGACATTACAAGAGACCCAGTACTTC. Translated, it gives CASSFGTLQETQYF.

The chain is built from TRBV6-5 and TRBJ2-7; 12 bases fit TRBD1. J was trimmed by 3 bases and V by 6 bases; bases with no gene match: 6. The V gene's germline CDR1 is MNHEY and CDR2 SVGAGI. This CDR3 is built from 15 residues. The CDR3 sequence: CASRMGQGAVYEQYF. CDR3 in DNA: TGTGCCAGCAGGATGGGACAGGGGGCAGTCTACGAGCAGTACTTC.